The next 23 T cell receptor beta chains were all read from a single sample in a study of human thymus T cells. Thymic resections from corrective heart surgery supplied the tissue. Some clones are missing from TCRdb's copy, which holds only in-frame ones; the method was immunoSEQ multiplex PCR. The repertoire includes 120,000 or so clones, about 94% of them detected once, and 0.02% to 0.03% sits in the top ten. Material: thymus tissue. These receptors all stem from a boy less than two years old with a congenital heart defect but otherwise immunologically healthy.

The J gene is TRBJ2-3, the V gene TRBV7-8, with 7 bases that match TRBD2. Per the germline V gene, CDR1 is SGHVS and CDR2 is FQNEAQ. The CDR3 runs to 15 residues. The trim removed 4 bases at V and 0 bases at J, leaving 4 bases unmatched. This chain's CDR3 is CASSCTGGSTDTQYF. The CDR3 nucleotides read TGTGCCAGCAGCTGTACGGGGGGTAGCACAGATACGCAGTATTTT.

V and J are TRBV4-1 and TRBJ1-6; 7 bases map to TRBD1. The V gene's germline CDR1 is MGHRA and CDR2 YSYEKL. CDR3 size: 14 residues. Losses at the gene ends were 2 bases for V and 10 bases for J; bases not matched to a gene: 5. CDR3 residues: CASSQRQGRSPLHF. In nucleotides, the CDR3 is TGCGCCAGCAGCCAAAGACAGGGACGATCACCCCTCCACTTT.

This chain uses TRBV6-1 with TRBJ2-5, with D unresolved. CDR1 is MNHNS and CDR2 is SASEGT in the germline V gene. Trimming removed 6 bases from V and 5 bases from J, with 13 bases in between. There are 13 residues in the CDR3. Here the CDR3 DNA reads TGTGCCAGCAGCGCCCTGCTCGGGGAGACCCAGTACTTC. Translating gives CASSALLGETQYF.

This clone was seen a single time. The V gene is TRBV6-5, the J gene TRBJ2-7; 8 bases align to TRBD1. Trimming at V came to 7 bases and at J to 9 bases, leaving 8 bases not matched to a gene. Germline-derived CDR1 and CDR2 are MNHEY and SVGAGI. The CDR3 runs 12 residues. In nucleotides, the CDR3 is TGTGCCAGCACCCCGGACAGGGAGAGGCAGTACTTC. Its translation: CASTPDRERQYF.

The rearrangement joins TRBV15 to TRBJ2-3; no firm D call. There are 15 residues in the CDR3. The germline V gene encodes CDR1 LNHNV and CDR2 YYDKDF (reference sequence). V was trimmed by 3 bases and J by 1 base, leaving 11 bases between them. CDR3 nucleotides: TGTGCCACCAGCAGGCGAGGACGGGGCACAGATACGCAGTATTTT. Translated: CATSRRGRGTDTQYF.

The chain uses TRBV28 and TRBJ1-3; 9 nucleotides agree with TRBD1. The trim removed 6 bases at V and 0 bases at J, leaving 6 bases unmatched. CDR3 size: 16 residues. Germline V gene lookup returns CDR1 MDHEN and CDR2 SYDVKM. CDR3 sequence (DNA): TGTGCCAGCAGGAAAGGACAGGGGATCTCTGGAAACACCATATATTTT. It specifies CASRKGQGISGNTIYF.

The chain carries TRBV10-1 and TRBJ2-3, with D perhaps assigned TRBD1 or TRBD2 (6 bases each). The CDR3 spans 14 residues. From germline, CDR1 is WNHNN and CDR2 SYGVQD (reference sequence). V lost 5 bases and J lost 1, with 10 bases in between. CDR3 protein: CASSQGTGTDTQYF. For the CDR3, the DNA is TGCGCCAGCAGTCAGGGGACTGGCACAGATACGCAGTATTTT.

The V call is TRBV4-2, the J call TRBJ2-3, with 7 bases fitting TRBD2. J lost 4 bases, V lost 4 bases, and 8 bases had no gene match. The germline CDR1 and CDR2 sequences are LGHNA and YNFKEQ. The CDR3 is 15 residues long. The CDR3 DNA reads TGTGCCAGCAGCCCCCCCGGGGAGGGGCCAGATACGCAGTATTTT. This translates into CASSPPGEGPDTQYF.

This clone was counted once. The CDR3 DNA follows: TGTGCCAGCAGTCTTCTTGGGGGTGGGTATATTTATAGCAATCAGCCCCAGCATTTT. Translating gives CASSLLGGGYIYSNQPQHF. The chain recombines TRBV28 with TRBJ1-5, with D possibly being TRBD1 (5 bases). V shed 5 bases and J shed 0 bases, with 23 bases lying between them. Germline CDR1 MDHEN, CDR2 SYDVKM. The CDR3 consists of 19 residues.

V gene TRBV27 combines with J gene TRBJ1-2, with TRBD1 matching over 7 bases. The CDR3 consists of 16 residues. V was pared by 2 bases and J by 6 bases, with 12 bases of the junction left unmatched. CDR1 MNHEY and CDR2 SMNVEV come from the germline V gene (reference sequence). The CDR3 here is CASSLRGTRGEDGYTF. Here the CDR3 DNA reads TGTGCCAGCAGTTTACGGGGCACCAGGGGGGAGGATGGCTACACCTTC.

The chain uses TRBV4-1 and TRBJ1-2; D ambiguous. The CDR3 consists of 13 residues. V gave up 0 bases and J gave up 6 bases, with 8 bases separating them. Germline CDR1 and CDR2: MGHRA and YSYEKL. The CDR3 region has the DNA TGCGCCAGCAGCCAAGATCCGCAGAATGGCTACACCTTC. It codes for CASSQDPQNGYTF.

In its sample, this clone was seen once. The chain recombines TRBV19 with TRBJ2-3, with 10 bases that match TRBD1. Germline lookup yields CDR1 LNHDA and CDR2 SQIVND (reference sequence). CDR3 size: 16 residues. The junction had 11 bases not matched to a gene; V was cut back by 10 bases and J by 1 base. The CDR3 region has the DNA TGTGCCATCTCGGACAGGGGGAGTGAGGGCACAGATACGCAGTATTTT. This sequence encodes CAISDRGSEGTDTQYF.

The rearrangement links TRBV4-3 to TRBJ2-3, with a possible D match to TRBD2 (6 bases). With 1 base removed from V and 8 bases from J, the gap between germline ends came to 16 bases. The germline gives CDR1 LGHNA, CDR2 YSLEER. This CDR3 contains 15 residues. CDR3 loop: CASSQVRQGGGTQYF. The CDR3 coding sequence is TGCGCCAGCAGCCAAGTTCGGCAGGGAGGTGGTACGCAGTATTTT.

This chain links TRBV25-1 with TRBJ1-6; the D is unclear. Trimming cost V 4 bases and J 3 bases, with 7 bases left between them. CDR1 is MGHDK, CDR2 SYGVNS, per germline. This CDR3 is built from 14 residues. CDR3 coding DNA: TGTGCCAGCAGTGCAGGAGTCTATAATTCACCCCTCCACTTT. Its protein product is CASSAGVYNSPLHF.

The gene calls are TRBV2 and TRBJ1-3; 8 bases are a match to TRBD1. The V gene end was trimmed by 2 bases and the J gene end by 6 bases; junction bases not matched to a gene: 6. Germline V CDR1 and CDR2: SNHLY, FYNNEI. CDR3 size: 15 residues. The CDR3 bases are TGTGCCAGCAGTGAACGCCGACAGGGGCAAAACACCATATATTTT. Amino acids: CASSERRQGQNTIYF.

This chain joins TRBV4-1 and TRBJ2-3; 12 nucleotides match TRBD2. In germline, CDR1 is MGHRA, CDR2 YSYEKL. Trimming took 3 bases from V and 0 from J; bases not matched to a gene: 10. This CDR3 has 19 residues. DNA for the CDR3: TGCGCCAGCAGCCAGATACTAGCGGGGGGCTACCTTAGCACAGATACGCAGTATTTT. Translated: CASSQILAGGYLSTDTQYF.

This chain uses TRBV28 with TRBJ2-7, with D perhaps matching TRBD2 (6 bases). The CDR3 has 15 amino acids. V was cut by 3 bases and J by 3 bases, with 15 bases left in between. Looked up from germline, CDR1 is MDHEN and CDR2 is SYDVKM. The CDR3 here is CASSFGGIGNYEQYF. The DNA for the CDR3 is TGTGCCAGCAGTTTCGGGGGAATCGGTAACTACGAGCAGTACTTC.

The rearrangement uses TRBV5-6 and TRBJ1-2; the D gene is possibly TRBD1 (5 bases). The germline V and J ends were trimmed by 4 bases and 4 bases, with 11 bases remaining between them. The V gene's germline CDR1 is SGHDT and CDR2 YYEEEE. The CDR3 is made up of 13 amino acids. CDR3 in amino acids: CASSPRGPYGYTF. The CDR3 coding sequence is TGTGCCAGCAGCCCAAGGGGCCCCTATGGCTACACCTTC.

CDR3 residues: CASSLGAGNGFGTQYF. The CDR3 DNA sequence: TGTGCCAGCAGCTTAGGTGCGGGAAATGGCTTTGGGACCCAGTACTTC. The J gene is TRBJ2-5, the V gene TRBV7-2; perhaps TRBD2 as D (6 bases). This CDR3 has 16 residues. V was trimmed by 1 base and J by 7 bases, leaving 19 bases between them. Germline V gene lookup returns CDR1 SGHTA and CDR2 FQGNSA.

The chain joins TRBV4-3 to TRBJ2-2, with TRBD1 as a possible D gene (6 bases). Trimming stripped 4 bases from V and 7 bases from J, with 13 bases between. The CDR3 contains 14 residues. Germline V gene data show CDR1 as LGHNA and CDR2 as YSLEER. The DNA for the CDR3 is TGCGCCAGCAGCCCACAGGGTCGTGACGGGGAGCTGTTTTTT. Protein product: CASSPQGRDGELFF.

The V gene is TRBV27, the J gene TRBJ2-5, with 13 nucleotides matching TRBD2. The CDR3 runs to 15 residues. Germline assignment: CDR1 MNHEY and CDR2 SMNVEV (reference sequence). V lost 10 bases to trimming and J lost 4 bases; unmatched junction nucleotides: 9. The CDR3 is CATDLRLAGGETQYF. As DNA, the CDR3 is TGTGCCACCGACCTCCGACTAGCGGGGGGAGAGACCCAGTACTTC.

This clone was counted between two and nine times. CDR3 bases: TGTGCCAGCAGCTTAGGCCCGGGGTGGGGAGATACGCAGTATTTT. Protein sequence: CASSLGPGWGDTQYF. This sequence joins TRBV5-6 and TRBJ2-3, with D possibly being TRBD2 (5 bases). The CDR3 runs to 15 residues. In germline, CDR1 is SGHDT, CDR2 YYEEEE. The V end was cut by 2 bases, the J end by 5 bases, with 15 bases between. Full variable domain (outside the CDR3, taken from reference TRBV5-6 and TRBJ2-3): DAGVTQSPTHLIKTRGQQVTLRCSPKSGHDTVSWYQQALGQGPQFIFQYYEEEERQRGNFPDRFSGHQFPNYSSELNVNALLLGDSALYLCASSLGPGWGDTQYFGPGTRLTVL.

The genes are TRBV5-5 and TRBJ1-5, with 7 positions matching TRBD1. Germline assignment: CDR1 SGHKS and CDR2 YYEKEE (reference sequence). The CDR3 is 14 residues long. The V and J ends lost 2 bases and 2 bases, in that order; junction bases with no gene match: 1. The CDR3 sequence: CASSFDRGNQPQHF. DNA for the CDR3: TGTGCCAGCAGCTTCGACAGGGGCAATCAGCCCCAGCATTTT.